These 10 T cell receptor beta chains were all obtained from the same sample, sequenced in a study of OX40 agonist ivuxolimab in advanced cancers. TCRdb keeps only in-frame clones here, not all; method: immunoSEQ multiplex PCR. The table records about 60,000 clones, around 83% of them present only once. The sequencing used CD4+ or CD8+ T cells sorted from blood, collected in a trial of the OX40 agonist ivuxolimab. The source of these receptors is an adult with an advanced solid tumor such as melanoma, head and neck, liver or kidney cancer.

The V call is TRBV9, the J call TRBJ2-1; D uncertain. The CDR3 loop spans 14 amino acids. V gave up 0 bases and J gave up 4 bases, with 8 bases separating them. The germline V gene encodes CDR1 SGDLS and CDR2 YYNGEE. The chain's CDR3 is CASSVEAVYNEQFF. The CDR3 nucleotides read TGTGCCAGCAGCGTAGAGGCGGTATACAATGAGCAGTTCTTC.

CDR3 bases: TGTGCCAGCAGTCAAGAGTTAACCAAAAACATTCAGTACTTC. It specifies CASSQELTKNIQYF. The chain employs TRBV2 and TRBJ2-4; D call uncertain. Between the trimmed V and J ends, which lost 5 bases and 2 bases, there was a span of 10 bases. The germline gives CDR1 SNHLY, CDR2 FYNNEI. This CDR3 region has 14 residues.

The rearrangement uses TRBV18 and TRBJ2-3; perhaps TRBD2 as D (5 bases). In germline, CDR1 is KGHSH, CDR2 LQKENI. This CDR3 has 14 amino acids. Trimming took off 6 bases at V and 4 bases at J, with 14 bases between the two ends. The CDR3 DNA follows: TGTGCCAGCTCCCCGGCGCGGGTTGCAGATACGCAGTATTTT. It is translated as CASSPARVADTQYF.

The chain employs TRBV7-9 and TRBJ2-1, with D maybe TRBD1 (6 bases). Trimming cost V 0 bases and J 0 bases, with 12 bases left between them. CDR1 is SEHNR, CDR2 FQNEAQ, per germline (reference sequence). This CDR3 spans 17 amino acids. CDR3 region: CASSLALGQNSYNEQFF. The CDR3, as DNA: TGTGCCAGCAGCTTAGCGCTCGGACAGAACTCCTACAATGAGCAGTTCTTC.

This chain connects TRBV6-6 to TRBJ1-1, with a possible D match to TRBD1 (5 bases). V lost 6 bases and J 10 bases, leaving 15 bases between the germline ends. This CDR3 spans 12 amino acids. Germline loops: CDR1 MNHNY, CDR2 SVGAGI (reference sequence). The CDR3 is CASSIGAVPAFF. CDR3 bases: TGTGCCAGCAGCATAGGGGCAGTACCAGCTTTCTTT.

The gene calls are TRBV15 and TRBJ2-1; D uncertain. The CDR3 is 12 amino acids. Germline V gene sequence: CDR1 LNHNV, CDR2 YYDKDF (reference sequence). The V gene lost 4 bases and the J gene lost 7 bases, with 8 bases spanning the gap. The CDR3 reads CATSTGENEQFF. The CDR3 bases are TGTGCCACCAGCACAGGTGAGAATGAGCAGTTCTTC.

The chain couples TRBV11-2 to TRBJ2-7; 7 nucleotides align to TRBD1. V lost 5 bases, J lost 2 bases, and 9 bases stayed unmatched. CDR1 is SGHAT and CDR2 is FQNNGV in the germline V gene. The CDR3 extends over 15 amino acids. This chain's CDR3 is CASSPGQAPAYEQYF. CDR3 DNA sequence: TGTGCCAGCAGCCCAGGACAGGCTCCCGCCTACGAGCAGTACTTC.

The rearrangement uses TRBV6-1 and TRBJ1-5, with D uncertain. Germline V gene lookup returns CDR1 MNHNS and CDR2 SASEGT. The CDR3 is 14 residues long. Trimming cost V 2 bases and J 7 bases, with 12 bases left between them. The CDR3 region has the DNA TGTGCCAGCAGTGAAATAGTGCCTGGGCAGCCCCAGCATTTT. Its translation: CASSEIVPGQPQHF.

The V and J genes are TRBV6-5 and TRBJ1-6; D is possibly TRBD1 (5 bases). Trimming pared 2 bases from V and 8 bases from J, leaving 13 bases between. CDR1 and CDR2 (germline): MNHEY, SVGAGI. The CDR3 is 15 amino acids. The CDR3 DNA reads TGTGCCAGCAGTTACGGCTGGGGGATTGATTCACCCCTCCACTTT. Translating gives CASSYGWGIDSPLHF.

The chain has TRBV11-1 and TRBJ2-3, with D perhaps TRBD1 (5 bases). Germline CDR1 is SGHAT and CDR2 is FQDESV (reference sequence). There are 15 residues in the CDR3. Deletions cut 1 base from V and 6 bases from J, with 14 bases between. CDR3 coding DNA: TGTGCCAGCAGCTTAGTTACAGGACCCAGGGATACGCAGTATTTT. Residues: CASSLVTGPRDTQYF.